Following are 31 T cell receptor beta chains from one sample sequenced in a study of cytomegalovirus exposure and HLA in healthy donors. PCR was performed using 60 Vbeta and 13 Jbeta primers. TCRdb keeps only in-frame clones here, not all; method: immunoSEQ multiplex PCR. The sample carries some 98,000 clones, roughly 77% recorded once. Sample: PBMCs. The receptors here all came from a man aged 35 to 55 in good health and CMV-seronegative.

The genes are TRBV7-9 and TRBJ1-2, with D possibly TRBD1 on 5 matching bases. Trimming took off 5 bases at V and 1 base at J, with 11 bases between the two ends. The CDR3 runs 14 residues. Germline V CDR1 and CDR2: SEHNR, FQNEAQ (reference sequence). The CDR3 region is CASSLEQVNYGYTF. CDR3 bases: TGTGCCAGCAGCCTGGAACAGGTTAACTATGGCTACACCTTC.

DNA of the CDR3: TGTGCCAGTAGTATATTAGTTGACCTCCGGGGAACCTACAATGAGCAGTTCTTC. Translation gives CASSILVDLRGTYNEQFF. V and J are TRBV19 and TRBJ2-1, with a possible D match to TRBD2 (5 bases). V was clipped by 2 bases and J by 2 bases, with 19 bases between them. There are 18 residues in the CDR3. Germline V gene data show CDR1 as LNHDA and CDR2 as SQIVND (reference sequence).

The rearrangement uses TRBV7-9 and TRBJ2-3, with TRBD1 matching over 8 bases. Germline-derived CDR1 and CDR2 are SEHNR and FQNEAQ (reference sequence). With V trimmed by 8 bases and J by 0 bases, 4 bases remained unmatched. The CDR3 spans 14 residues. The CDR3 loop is CASGQGASTDTQYF. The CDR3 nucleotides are TGTGCCAGCGGGCAGGGGGCGAGCACAGATACGCAGTATTTT.

In DNA, the CDR3 is TGTGCCAGCAGCACCAGACAGGGATCCGCAACTAATGAAAAACTGTTTTTT. Residues: CASSTRQGSATNEKLFF. The chain recombines TRBV5-4 with TRBJ1-4, with 7 bases matching TRBD1. CDR1 and CDR2 from the germline V gene are SGHNT and YYREEE (reference sequence). This CDR3 is built from 17 residues. With 4 bases clipped from V and 0 bases from J, the junction kept 9 bases outside the gene matches.

This CDR3 is CASSPGLAGGLYNEQFF. In DNA, the CDR3 is TGTGCCAGTAGTCCGGGACTAGCGGGGGGACTATACAATGAGCAGTTCTTC. J is TRBJ2-1 and V is TRBV19; 15 bases map to TRBD2. The length of the CDR3 is 17 residues. CDR1 LNHDA and CDR2 SQIVND come from the germline V gene (reference sequence). V dropped 5 bases and J dropped 4; count of bases not matched to a gene: 6.

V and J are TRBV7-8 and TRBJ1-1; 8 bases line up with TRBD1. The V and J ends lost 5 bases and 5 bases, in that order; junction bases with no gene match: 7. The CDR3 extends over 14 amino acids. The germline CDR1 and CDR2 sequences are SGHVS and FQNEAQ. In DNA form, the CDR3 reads TGTGCCAGCAGCGCACGCAGGGGGCGGACTGAAGCTTTCTTT. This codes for CASSARRGRTEAFF.

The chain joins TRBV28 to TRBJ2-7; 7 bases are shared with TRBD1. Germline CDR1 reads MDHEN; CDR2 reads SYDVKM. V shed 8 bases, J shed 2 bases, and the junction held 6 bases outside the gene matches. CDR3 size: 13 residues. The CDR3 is CASSAGTAYEQYF. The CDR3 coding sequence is TGTGCCAGCTCTGCCGGGACAGCCTACGAGCAGTACTTC.

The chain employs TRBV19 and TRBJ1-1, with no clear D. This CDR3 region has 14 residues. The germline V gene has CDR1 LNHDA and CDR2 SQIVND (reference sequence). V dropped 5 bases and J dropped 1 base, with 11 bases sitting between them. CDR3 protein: CASSPGGSNTEAFF. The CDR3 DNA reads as TGTGCCAGTAGTCCGGGAGGGTCGAACACTGAAGCTTTCTTT.

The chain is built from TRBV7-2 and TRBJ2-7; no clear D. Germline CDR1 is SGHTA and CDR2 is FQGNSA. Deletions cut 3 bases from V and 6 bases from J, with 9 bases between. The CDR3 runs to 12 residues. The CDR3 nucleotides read TGTGCCAGCAGCTTCGACACTTCCGAGCAGTACTTC. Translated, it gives CASSFDTSEQYF.

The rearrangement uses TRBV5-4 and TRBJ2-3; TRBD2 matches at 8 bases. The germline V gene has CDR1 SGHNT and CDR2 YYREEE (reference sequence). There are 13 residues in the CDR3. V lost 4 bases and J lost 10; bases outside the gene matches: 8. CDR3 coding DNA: TGTGCCAGCAGCCCGGAATTAGCGGGGCCGCAGTATTTT. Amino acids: CASSPELAGPQYF. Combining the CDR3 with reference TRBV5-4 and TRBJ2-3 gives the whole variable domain ETGVTQSPTHLIKTRGQQVTLRCSSQSGHNTVSWYQQALGQGPQFIFQYYREEENGRGNFPPRFSGLQFPNYSSELNVNALELDDSALYLCASSPELAGPQYFGPGTRLTVL.

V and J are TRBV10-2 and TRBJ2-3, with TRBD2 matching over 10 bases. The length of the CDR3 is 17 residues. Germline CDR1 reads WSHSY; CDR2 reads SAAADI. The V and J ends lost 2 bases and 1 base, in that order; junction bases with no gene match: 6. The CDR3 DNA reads TGCGCCAGCAGTGAGAGTAGCGGGGGGATTGGCACAGATACGCAGTATTTT. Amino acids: CASSESSGGIGTDTQYF.

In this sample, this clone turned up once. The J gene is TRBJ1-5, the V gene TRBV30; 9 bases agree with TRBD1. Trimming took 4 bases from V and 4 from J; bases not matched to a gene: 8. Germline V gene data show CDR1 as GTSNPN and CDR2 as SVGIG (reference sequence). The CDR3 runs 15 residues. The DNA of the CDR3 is TGTGCCTGGATCCGGGACAGGGACTGGAATCAGCCCCAGCATTTT. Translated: CAWIRDRDWNQPQHF. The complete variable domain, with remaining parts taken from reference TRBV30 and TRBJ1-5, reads SQTIHQWPATLVQPVGSPLSLECTVEGTSNPNLYWYRQAAGRGLQLLFYSVGIGQISSEVPQNLSASRPQDRQFILSSKKLLLSDSGFYLCAWIRDRDWNQPQHFGDGTRLSIL.

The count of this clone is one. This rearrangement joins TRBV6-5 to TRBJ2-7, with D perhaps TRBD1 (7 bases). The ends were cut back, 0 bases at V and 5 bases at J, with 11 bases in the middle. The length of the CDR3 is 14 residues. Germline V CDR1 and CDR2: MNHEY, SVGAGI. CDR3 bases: TGTGCCAGCAGTTACTCGCGCAGGGGGGACGAGCAGTACTTC. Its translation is CASSYSRRGDEQYF.

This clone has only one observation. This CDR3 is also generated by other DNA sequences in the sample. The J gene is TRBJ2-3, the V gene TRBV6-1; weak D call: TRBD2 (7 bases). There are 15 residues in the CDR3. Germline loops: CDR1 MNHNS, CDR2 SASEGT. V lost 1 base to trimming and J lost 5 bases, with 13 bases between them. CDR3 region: CASSEGSGGQDTQYF. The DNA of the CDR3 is TGTGCCAGCAGTGAAGGTTCGGGGGGCCAAGATACGCAGTATTTT.

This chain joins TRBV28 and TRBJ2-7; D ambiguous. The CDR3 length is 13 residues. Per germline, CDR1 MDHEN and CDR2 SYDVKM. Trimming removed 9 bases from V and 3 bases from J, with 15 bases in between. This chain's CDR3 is CASTSDAVYEQYF. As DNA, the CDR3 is TGTGCCAGTACTTCAGATGCGGTCTACGAGCAGTACTTC. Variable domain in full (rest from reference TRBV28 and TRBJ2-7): DVKVTQSSRYLVKRTGEKVFLECVQDMDHENMFWYRQDPGLGLRLIYFSYDVKMKEKGDIPEGYSVSREKKERFSLILESASTNQTSMYLCASTSDAVYEQYFGPGTRLTVT.

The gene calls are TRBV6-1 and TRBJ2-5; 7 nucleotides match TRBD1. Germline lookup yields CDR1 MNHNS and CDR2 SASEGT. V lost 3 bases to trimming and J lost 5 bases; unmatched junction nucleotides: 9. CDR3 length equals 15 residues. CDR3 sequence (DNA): TGTGCCAGCAGTGACCGACAGGGAAGAAAGGAGACCCAGTACTTC. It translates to CASSDRQGRKETQYF.

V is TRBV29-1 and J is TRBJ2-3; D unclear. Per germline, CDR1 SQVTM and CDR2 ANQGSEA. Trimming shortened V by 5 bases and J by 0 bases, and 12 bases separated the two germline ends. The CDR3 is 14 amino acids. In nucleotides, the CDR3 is TGCAGCGTTCGACTCCCTGGTAGCACAGATACGCAGTATTTT. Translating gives CSVRLPGSTDTQYF.

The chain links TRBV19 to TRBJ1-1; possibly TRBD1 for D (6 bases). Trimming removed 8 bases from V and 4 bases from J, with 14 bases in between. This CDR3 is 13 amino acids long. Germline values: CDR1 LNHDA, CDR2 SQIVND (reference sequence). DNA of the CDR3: TGTGCCAGTTTCCTCAAAGGGGGCACTGAAGCTTTCTTT. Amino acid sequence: CASFLKGGTEAFF. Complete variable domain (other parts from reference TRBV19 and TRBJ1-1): DGGITQSPKYLFRKEGQNVTLSCEQNLNHDAMYWYRQDPGQGLRLIYYSQIVNDFQKGDIAEGYSVSREKKESFPLTVTSAQKNPTAFYLCASFLKGGTEAFFGQGTRLTVV.

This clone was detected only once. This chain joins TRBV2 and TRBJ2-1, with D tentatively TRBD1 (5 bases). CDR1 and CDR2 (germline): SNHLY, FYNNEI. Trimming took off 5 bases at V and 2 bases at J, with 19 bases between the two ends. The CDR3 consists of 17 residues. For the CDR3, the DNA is TGTGCCAGCAGTTTCATACAGGACGCCCTGACCTACAATGAGCAGTTCTTC. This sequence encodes CASSFIQDALTYNEQFF.

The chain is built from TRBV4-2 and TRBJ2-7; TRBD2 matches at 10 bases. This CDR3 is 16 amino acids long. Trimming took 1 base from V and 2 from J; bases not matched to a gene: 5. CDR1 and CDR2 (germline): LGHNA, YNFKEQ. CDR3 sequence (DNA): TGTGCCAGCAGCCAAGTCCCTAGCGGGAGCCCCTACGAGCAGTACTTC. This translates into CASSQVPSGSPYEQYF.

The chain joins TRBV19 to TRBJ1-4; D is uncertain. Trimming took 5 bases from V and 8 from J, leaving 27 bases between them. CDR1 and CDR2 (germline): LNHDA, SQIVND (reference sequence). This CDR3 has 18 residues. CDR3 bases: TGTGCCAGTAGTTCCTTCACCATGGCCGCTAGAAGAAAGGAAAAACTGTTTTTT. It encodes CASSSFTMAARRKEKLFF. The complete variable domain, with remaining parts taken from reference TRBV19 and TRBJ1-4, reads DGGITQSPKYLFRKEGQNVTLSCEQNLNHDAMYWYRQDPGQGLRLIYYSQIVNDFQKGDIAEGYSVSREKKESFPLTVTSAQKNPTAFYLCASSSFTMAARRKEKLFFGSGTQLSVL.

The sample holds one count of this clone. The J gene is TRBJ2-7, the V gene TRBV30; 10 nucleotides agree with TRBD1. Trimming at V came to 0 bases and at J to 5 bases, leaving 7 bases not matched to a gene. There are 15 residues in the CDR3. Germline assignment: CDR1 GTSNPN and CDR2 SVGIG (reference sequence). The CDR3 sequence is CAWSVWPGQGDEQYF. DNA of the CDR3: TGTGCCTGGAGTGTATGGCCCGGACAGGGGGACGAGCAGTACTTC.

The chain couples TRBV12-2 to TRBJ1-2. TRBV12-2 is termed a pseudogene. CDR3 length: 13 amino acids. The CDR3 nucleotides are TGTGCAAGTCGCTTAGCTAAGCCCTATGGCTACACCTTC. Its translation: CASRLAKPYGYTF.

As DNA, the CDR3 is TGTGCCAGCAGCTTGGCAGGGGCAGGGTTCACTGAAGCTTTCTTT. Translating it yields CASSLAGAGFTEAFF. The chain links TRBV5-6 to TRBJ1-1; tentatively, D is TRBD1 (6 bases). This CDR3 has 15 residues. V lost 0 bases, J lost 4 bases, and 13 bases lay in between. Germline V CDR1 and CDR2: SGHDT, YYEEEE.

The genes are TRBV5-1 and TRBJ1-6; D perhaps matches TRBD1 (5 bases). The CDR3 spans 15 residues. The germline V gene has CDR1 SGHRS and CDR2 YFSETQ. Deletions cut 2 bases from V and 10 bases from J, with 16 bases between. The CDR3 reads CASSLIQGIGSPLHF. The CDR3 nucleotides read TGCGCCAGCAGCTTAATCCAGGGCATAGGGTCACCCCTCCACTTT.

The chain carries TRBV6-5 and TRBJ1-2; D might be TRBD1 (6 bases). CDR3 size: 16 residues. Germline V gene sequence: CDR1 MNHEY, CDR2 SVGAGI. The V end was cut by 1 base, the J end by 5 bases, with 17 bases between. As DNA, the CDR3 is TGTGCCAGCAGTTACTGGTTCAGGAAGACAGGTTATGGCTACACCTTC. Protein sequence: CASSYWFRKTGYGYTF.

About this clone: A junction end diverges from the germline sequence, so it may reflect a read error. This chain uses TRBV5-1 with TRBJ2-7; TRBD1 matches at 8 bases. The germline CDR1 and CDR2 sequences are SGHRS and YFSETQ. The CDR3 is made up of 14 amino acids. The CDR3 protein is CANSSMDRVYEQYF. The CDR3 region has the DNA TGCGCCAACAGCTCCATGGACAGGGTGTACGAGCAGTACTTC.

CDR3 nucleotides: TGTGCCAGCAGCTTAGATGGGGGCGGGTCCTACAATGAGCAGTTCTTC. Protein sequence: CASSLDGGGSYNEQFF. The V gene is TRBV7-3, the J gene TRBJ2-1; possible D gene TRBD1, 6 bases. CDR3 length equals 16 residues. V was cut by 2 bases and J by 1 base, with 12 bases left in between. In germline, CDR1 is SGHTA, CDR2 FQGTGA. The complete variable domain, with remaining parts taken from reference TRBV7-3 and TRBJ2-1, reads GAGVSQTPSNKVTEKGKYVELRCDPISGHTALYWYRQSLGQGPEFLIYFQGTGAADDSGLPNDRFFAVRPEGSVSTLKIQRTERGDSAVYLCASSLDGGGSYNEQFFGPGTRLTVL.

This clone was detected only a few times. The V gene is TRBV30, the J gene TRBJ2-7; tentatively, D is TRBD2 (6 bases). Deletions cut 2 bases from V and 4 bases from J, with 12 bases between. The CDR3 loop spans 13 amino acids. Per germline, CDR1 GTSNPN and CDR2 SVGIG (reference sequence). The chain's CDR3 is CAWSPGRMYEQYF. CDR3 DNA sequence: TGTGCCTGGAGTCCCGGGAGAATGTACGAGCAGTACTTC.

The CDR3 DNA is TGTGCCAGCAGCCAAGACAGGCCATCTGGAAACACCATATATTTT. It is translated as CASSQDRPSGNTIYF. The chain joins TRBV28 to TRBJ1-3, with D tentatively TRBD1 (6 bases). Germline CDR1 is MDHEN and CDR2 is SYDVKM. The germline V and J ends were trimmed by 6 bases and 1 base, with 13 bases remaining between them. This CDR3 has 15 residues.

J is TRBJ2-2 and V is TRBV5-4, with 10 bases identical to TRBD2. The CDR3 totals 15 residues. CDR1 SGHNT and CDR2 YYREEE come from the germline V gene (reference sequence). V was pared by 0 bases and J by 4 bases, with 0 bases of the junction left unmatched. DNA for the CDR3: TGTGCCAGCAGCTTGGAGCGGGAGGGCACCGGGGAGCTGTTTTTT. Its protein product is CASSLEREGTGELFF.